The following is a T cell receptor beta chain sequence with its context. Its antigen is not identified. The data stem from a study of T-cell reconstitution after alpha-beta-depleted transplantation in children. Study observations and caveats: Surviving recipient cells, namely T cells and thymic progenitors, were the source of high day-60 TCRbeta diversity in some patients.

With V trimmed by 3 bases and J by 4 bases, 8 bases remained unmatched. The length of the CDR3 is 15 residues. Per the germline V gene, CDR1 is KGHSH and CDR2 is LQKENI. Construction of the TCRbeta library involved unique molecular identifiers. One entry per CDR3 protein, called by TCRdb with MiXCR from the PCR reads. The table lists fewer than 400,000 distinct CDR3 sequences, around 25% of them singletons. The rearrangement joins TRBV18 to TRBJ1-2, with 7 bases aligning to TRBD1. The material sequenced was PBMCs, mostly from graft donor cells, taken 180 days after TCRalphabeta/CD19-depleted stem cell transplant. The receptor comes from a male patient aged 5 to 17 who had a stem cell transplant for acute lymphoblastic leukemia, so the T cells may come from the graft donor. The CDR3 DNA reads TGTGCCAGCTCACCGCAAGGGGACAGCTCCTATGGCTACACCTTC. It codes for CASSPQGDSSYGYTF.